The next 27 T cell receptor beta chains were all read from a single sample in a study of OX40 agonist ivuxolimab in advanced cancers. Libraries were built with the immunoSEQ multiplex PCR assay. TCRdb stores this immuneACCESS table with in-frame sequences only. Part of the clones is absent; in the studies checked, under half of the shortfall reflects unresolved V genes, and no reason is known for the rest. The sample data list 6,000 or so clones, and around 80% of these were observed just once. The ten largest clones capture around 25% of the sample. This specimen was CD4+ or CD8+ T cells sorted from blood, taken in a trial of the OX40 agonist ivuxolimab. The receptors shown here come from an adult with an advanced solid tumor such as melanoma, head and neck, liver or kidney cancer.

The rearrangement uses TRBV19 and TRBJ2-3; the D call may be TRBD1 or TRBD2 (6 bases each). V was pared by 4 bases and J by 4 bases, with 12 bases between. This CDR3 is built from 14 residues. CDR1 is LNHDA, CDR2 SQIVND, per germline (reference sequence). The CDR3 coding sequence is TGTGCCAGTAGTAGGAGGGGGGCAGCAGATACGCAGTATTTT. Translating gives CASSRRGAADTQYF.

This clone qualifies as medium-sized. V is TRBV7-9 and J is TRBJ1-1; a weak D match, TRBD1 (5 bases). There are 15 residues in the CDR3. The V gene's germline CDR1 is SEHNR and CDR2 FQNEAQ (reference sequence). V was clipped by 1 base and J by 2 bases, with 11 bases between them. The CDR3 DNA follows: TGTGCCAGCAGCTTAGGCGGGACCAGTAACACTGAAGCTTTCTTT. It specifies CASSLGGTSNTEAFF. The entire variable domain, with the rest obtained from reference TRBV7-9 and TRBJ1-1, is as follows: DTGVSQNPRHKITKRGQNVTFRCDPISEHNRLYWYRQTLGQGPEFLTYFQNEAQLEKSRLLSDRFSAERPKGSFSTLEIQRTEQGDSAMYLCASSLGGTSNTEAFFGQGTRLTVV.

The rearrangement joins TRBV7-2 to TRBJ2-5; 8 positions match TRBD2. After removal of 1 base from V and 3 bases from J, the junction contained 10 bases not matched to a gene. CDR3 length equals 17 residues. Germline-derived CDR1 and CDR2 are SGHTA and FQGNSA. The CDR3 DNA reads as TGTGCCAGCAGCTTAGGATGGGCGGGGGGCCTCGAAGAGACCCAGTACTTC. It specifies CASSLGWAGGLEETQYF.

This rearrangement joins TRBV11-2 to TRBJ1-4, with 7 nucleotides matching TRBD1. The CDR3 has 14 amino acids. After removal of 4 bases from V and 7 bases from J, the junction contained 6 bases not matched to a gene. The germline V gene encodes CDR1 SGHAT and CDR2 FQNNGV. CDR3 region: CASSSAGGIEKLFF. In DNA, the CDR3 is TGTGCCAGCAGCTCGGCAGGGGGTATTGAAAAACTGTTTTTT.

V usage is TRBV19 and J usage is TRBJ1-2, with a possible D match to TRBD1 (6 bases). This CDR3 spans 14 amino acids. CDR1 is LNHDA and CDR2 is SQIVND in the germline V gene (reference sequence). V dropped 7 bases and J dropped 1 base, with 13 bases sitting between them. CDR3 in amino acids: CASKGTPSNYGYTF. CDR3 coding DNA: TGTGCCAGTAAGGGGACACCCAGTAACTATGGCTACACCTTC.

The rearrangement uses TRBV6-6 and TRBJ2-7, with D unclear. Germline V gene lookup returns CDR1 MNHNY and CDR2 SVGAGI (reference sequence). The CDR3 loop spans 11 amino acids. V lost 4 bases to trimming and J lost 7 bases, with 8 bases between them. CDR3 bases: TGTGCCAGCAGTTTCGGTGGAGAGCAGTACTTC. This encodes CASSFGGEQYF.

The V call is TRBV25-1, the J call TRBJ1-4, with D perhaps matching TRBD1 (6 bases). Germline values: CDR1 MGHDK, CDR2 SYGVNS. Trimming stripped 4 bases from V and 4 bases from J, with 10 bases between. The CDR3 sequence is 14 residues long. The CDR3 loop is CASSVGGLNEKLFF. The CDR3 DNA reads TGTGCCAGCAGTGTAGGGGGGCTTAATGAAAAACTGTTTTTT. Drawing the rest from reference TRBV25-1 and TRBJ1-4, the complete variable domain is EADIYQTPRYLVIGTGKKITLECSQTMGHDKMYWYQQDPGMELHLIHYSYGVNSTEKGDLSSESTVSRIRTEHFPLTLESARPSHTSQYLCASSVGGLNEKLFFGSGTQLSVL.

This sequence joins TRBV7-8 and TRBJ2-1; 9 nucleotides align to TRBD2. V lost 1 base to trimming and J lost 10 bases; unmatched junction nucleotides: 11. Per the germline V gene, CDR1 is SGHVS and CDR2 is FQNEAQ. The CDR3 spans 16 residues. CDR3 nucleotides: TGTGCCAGCAGCTTAGGTTTGGGGACTAGCTTAGAGGAGCAGTTCTTC. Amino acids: CASSLGLGTSLEEQFF.

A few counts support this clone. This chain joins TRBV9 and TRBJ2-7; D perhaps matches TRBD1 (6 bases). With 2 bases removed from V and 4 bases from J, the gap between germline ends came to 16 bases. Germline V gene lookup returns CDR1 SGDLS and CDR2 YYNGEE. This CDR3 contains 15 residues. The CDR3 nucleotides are TGTGCCAGCAGCGTTGGTAGGACAGCCTCTTACGAGCAGTACTTC. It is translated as CASSVGRTASYEQYF.

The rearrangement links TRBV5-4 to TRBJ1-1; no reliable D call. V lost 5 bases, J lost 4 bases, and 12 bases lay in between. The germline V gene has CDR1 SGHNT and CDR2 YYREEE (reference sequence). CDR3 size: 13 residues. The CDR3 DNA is TGTGCCAGCAGTCTGGGGTTGGGCACTGAAGCTTTCTTT. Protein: CASSLGLGTEAFF.

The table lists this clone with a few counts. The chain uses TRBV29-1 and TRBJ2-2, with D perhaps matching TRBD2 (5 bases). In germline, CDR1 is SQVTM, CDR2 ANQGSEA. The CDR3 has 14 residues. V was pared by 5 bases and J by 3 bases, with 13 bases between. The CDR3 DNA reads TGCAGCGTTCAGGCAATGGGAGACACCGGGGAGCTGTTTTTT. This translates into CSVQAMGDTGELFF.

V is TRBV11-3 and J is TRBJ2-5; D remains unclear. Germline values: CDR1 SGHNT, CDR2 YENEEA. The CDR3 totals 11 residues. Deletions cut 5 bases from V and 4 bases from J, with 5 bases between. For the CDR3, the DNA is TGTGCCAGCAGCCGTACAGAGACCCAGTACTTC. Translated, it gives CASSRTETQYF.

In nucleotides, the CDR3 is TGTGCCAGCAGCCTTCGTTGGGTCCGGGACAGGGATAATTCACCCCTCCACTTT. Its translation is CASSLRWVRDRDNSPLHF. The V gene is TRBV5-6, the J gene TRBJ1-6, with 9 bases aligning to TRBD1. This CDR3 comprises 18 residues. The junction had 13 bases not matched to a gene; V was cut back by 4 bases and J by 5 bases. Germline CDR1 is SGHDT and CDR2 is YYEEEE.

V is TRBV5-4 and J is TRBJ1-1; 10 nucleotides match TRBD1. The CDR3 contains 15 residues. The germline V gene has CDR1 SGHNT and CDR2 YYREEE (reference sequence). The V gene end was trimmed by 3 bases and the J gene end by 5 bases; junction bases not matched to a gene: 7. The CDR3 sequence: CASSWEDRGKTEAFF. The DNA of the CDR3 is TGTGCCAGCAGCTGGGAGGACAGGGGGAAAACTGAAGCTTTCTTT.

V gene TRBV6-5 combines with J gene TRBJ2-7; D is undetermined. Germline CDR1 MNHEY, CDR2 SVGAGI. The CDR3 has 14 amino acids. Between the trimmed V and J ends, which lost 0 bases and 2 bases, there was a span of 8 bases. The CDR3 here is CASSYSSATYEQYF. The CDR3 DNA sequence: TGTGCCAGCAGTTACTCTTCGGCCACCTACGAGCAGTACTTC.

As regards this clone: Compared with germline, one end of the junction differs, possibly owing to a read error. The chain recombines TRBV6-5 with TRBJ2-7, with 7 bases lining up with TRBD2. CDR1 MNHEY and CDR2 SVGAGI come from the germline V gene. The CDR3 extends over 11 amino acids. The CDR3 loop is CASSYGGEWNF. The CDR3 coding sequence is TGTGCCAGCAGTTACGGGGGGGAATGGAACTTC.

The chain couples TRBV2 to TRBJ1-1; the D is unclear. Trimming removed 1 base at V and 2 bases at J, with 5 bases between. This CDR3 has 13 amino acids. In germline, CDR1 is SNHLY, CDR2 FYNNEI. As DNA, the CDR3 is TGTGCCAGCAGTGAAGGTATTAACACTGAAGCTTTCTTT. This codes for CASSEGINTEAFF. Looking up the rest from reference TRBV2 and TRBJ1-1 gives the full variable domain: EPEVTQTPSHQVTQMGQEVILRCVPISNHLYFYWYRQILGQKVEFLVSFYNNEISEKSEIFDDQFSVERPDGSNFTLKIRSTKLEDSAMYFCASSEGINTEAFFGQGTRLTVV.

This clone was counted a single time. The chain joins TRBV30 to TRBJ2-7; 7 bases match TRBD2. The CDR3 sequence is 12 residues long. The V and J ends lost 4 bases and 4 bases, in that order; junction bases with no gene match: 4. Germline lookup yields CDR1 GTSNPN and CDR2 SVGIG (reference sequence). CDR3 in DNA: TGTGCCTGGACCGACGGGAGGTACGAGCAGTACTTC. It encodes CAWTDGRYEQYF.

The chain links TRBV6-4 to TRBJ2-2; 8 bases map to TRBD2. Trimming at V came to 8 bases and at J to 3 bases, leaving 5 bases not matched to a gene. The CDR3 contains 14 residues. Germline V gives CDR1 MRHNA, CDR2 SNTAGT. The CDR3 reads CASRAGADTGELFF. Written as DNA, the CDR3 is TGTGCCAGCCGAGCGGGGGCGGACACCGGGGAGCTGTTTTTT.

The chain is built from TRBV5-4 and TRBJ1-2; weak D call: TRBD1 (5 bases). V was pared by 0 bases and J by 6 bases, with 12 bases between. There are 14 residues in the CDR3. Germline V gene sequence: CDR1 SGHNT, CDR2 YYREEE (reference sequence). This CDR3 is CASSLGVRGDGYTF. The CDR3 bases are TGTGCCAGCAGCTTGGGAGTTAGGGGAGATGGCTACACCTTC.

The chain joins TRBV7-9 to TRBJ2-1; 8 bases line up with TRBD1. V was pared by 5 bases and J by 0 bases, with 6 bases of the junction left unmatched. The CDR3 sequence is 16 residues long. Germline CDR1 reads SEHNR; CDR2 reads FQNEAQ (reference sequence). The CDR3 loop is CASSHRQGYSYNEQFF. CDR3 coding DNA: TGTGCCAGCAGCCACAGACAGGGGTACTCCTACAATGAGCAGTTCTTC.

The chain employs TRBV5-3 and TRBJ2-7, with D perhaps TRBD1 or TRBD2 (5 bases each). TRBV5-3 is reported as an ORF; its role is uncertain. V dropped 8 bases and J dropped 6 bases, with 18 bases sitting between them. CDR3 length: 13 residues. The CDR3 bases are TGTGCCAGCATCACGGAGATGAGGGGCGAGCAGTACTTC. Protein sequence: CASITEMRGEQYF.

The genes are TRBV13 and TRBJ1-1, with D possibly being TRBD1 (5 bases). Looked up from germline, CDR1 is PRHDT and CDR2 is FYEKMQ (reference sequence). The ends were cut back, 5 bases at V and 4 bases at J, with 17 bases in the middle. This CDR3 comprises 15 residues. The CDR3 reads CASSPSGGEVTEAFF. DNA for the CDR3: TGTGCCAGCAGCCCCTCGGGAGGGGAGGTCACTGAAGCTTTCTTT.

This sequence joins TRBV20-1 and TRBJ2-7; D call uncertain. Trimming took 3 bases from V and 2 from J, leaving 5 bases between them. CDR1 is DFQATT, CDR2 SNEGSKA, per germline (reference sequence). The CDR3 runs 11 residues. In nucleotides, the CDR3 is TGCAGTGCTAGTAACACCTACGAGCAGTACTTC. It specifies CSASNTYEQYF.

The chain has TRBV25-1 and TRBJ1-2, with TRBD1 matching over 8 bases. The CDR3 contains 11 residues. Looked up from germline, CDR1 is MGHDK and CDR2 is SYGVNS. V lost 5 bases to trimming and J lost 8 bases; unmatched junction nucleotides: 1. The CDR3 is CASSRQGGYTF. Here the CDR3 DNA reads TGTGCCAGCAGTCGACAGGGGGGCTACACCTTC.

In DNA form, the CDR3 reads TGTGCCAGCAGTGAAAACGATAGGGGCTCTAATGAAAAACTGTTTTTT. Its translation is CASSENDRGSNEKLFF. The chain carries TRBV6-1 and TRBJ1-4; TRBD1 might be the D (5 bases). V was trimmed by 2 bases and J by 3 bases, leaving 13 bases between them. CDR1 MNHNS and CDR2 SASEGT come from the germline V gene. This CDR3 is built from 16 residues.

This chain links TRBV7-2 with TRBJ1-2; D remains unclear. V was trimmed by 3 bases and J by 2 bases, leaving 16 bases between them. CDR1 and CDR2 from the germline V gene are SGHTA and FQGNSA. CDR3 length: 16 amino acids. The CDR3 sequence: CASSFPYSAFNYGYTF. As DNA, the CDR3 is TGTGCCAGCAGCTTTCCGTATTCTGCATTCAACTATGGCTACACCTTC. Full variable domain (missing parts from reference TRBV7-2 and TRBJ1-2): GAGVSQSPSNKVTEKGKDVELRCDPISGHTALYWYRQSLGQGLEFLIYFQGNSAPDKSGLPSDRFSAERTGGSVSTLTIQRTQQEDSAVYLCASSFPYSAFNYGYTFGSGTRLTVV.